The next 23 T cell receptor beta chains were all read from a single sample in a study of response to subunit inactivated influenza vaccine. TCRdb itself ran the RT-PCR reads through MiXCR, one entry per CDR3 protein. The table records about 780,000 distinct CDR3 sequences, about 18% of them present only once. Sequencing used PBMCs from blood, obtained 5 days after vaccination. All receptors come from a middle-aged man who received an inactivated influenza vaccine.

V is TRBV21-1 and J is TRBJ2-7; the table's D gene call, TRBD1, was not cross checked with the DNA. TRBV21-1 is shown as a pseudogene. CDR3 length: 12 residues. CDR3 in amino acids: CASTPGSHEQYF. In DNA, the CDR3 is TGTGCCAGCACCCCGGGTAGCCACGAGCAGTACTTC.

This clonotype was seen ten or more times. The rearrangement uses TRBV5-1 and TRBJ1-2; possibly TRBD1 for D (5 bases). V shed 0 bases and J shed 8 bases, with 17 bases lying between them. The CDR3 has 15 amino acids. From germline, CDR1 is SGHRS and CDR2 YFSETQ. CDR3 nucleotide sequence: TGCGCCAGCAGCTTGGGCTCCTGGGGGATTCGCGGCTACACCTTC. Protein: CASSLGSWGIRGYTF.

The chain is built from TRBV21-1 and TRBJ1-2; the D segment call TRBD1 is taken from the table without a DNA check. TRBV21-1 constitutes a pseudogene. This CDR3 comprises 12 residues. The CDR3 loop reads CASSTYRGGYTF. The CDR3 DNA reads as TGTGCCAGCAGCACCTACAGGGGTGGCTACACCTTC.

The rearrangement uses TRBV12-3 or TRBV12-4 and TRBJ1-4; 8 bases are a match to TRBD1. Trimming at V came to 6 bases and at J to 7 bases, leaving 10 bases not matched to a gene. This CDR3 is built from 15 residues. CDR3 nucleotide sequence: TGTGCCAGCAGCTCAATCGGACAGGGTGGTGAAAAACTGTTTTTT. This codes for CASSSIGQGGEKLFF.

CDR3 sequence (DNA): TGTGCCAGCAGCCAAGATTTCGGCAACCCCTACGAGCAGTACTTC. This encodes CASSQDFGNPYEQYF. This rearrangement joins TRBV4-2 to TRBJ2-7; D unclear. Germline CDR1 LGHNA, CDR2 YNFKEQ. The CDR3 covers 15 residues. V lost 0 bases to trimming and J lost 2 bases, with 11 bases between them.

The rearrangement uses TRBV29-1 and TRBJ2-1; 8 positions match TRBD2. CDR3 length: 13 residues. CDR1 is SQVTM, CDR2 ANQGSEA, per germline. Here the CDR3 reads CTGRLARYNEQFF. CDR3 coding DNA: TGCACGGGAAGACTAGCGAGATACAATGAGCAGTTCTTC.

The rearrangement uses TRBV7-9 and TRBJ2-7; TRBD2 might be the D (6 bases). Germline CDR1 SEHNR, CDR2 FQNEAQ (reference sequence). V lost 6 bases, J lost 7 bases, and 13 bases lay in between. This CDR3 is 12 amino acids long. Written as DNA, the CDR3 is TGTGCCAGCAGGGAGGGTTTAGGGGAGCAGTACTTC. The encoded protein is CASREGLGEQYF.

This clonotype has only a few counts. V and J are TRBV29-1 and TRBJ2-3; 7 positions match TRBD1. After removal of 4 bases from V and 0 bases from J, the junction contained 4 bases not matched to a gene. Per the germline V gene, CDR1 is SQVTM and CDR2 is ANQGSEA. CDR3 length: 14 residues. CDR3 loop: CSVVGTASTDTQYF. CDR3 DNA: TGCAGCGTTGTGGGGACAGCAAGCACAGATACGCAGTATTTT.

The V call is TRBV7-8, the J call TRBJ2-5; D is possibly TRBD1 (8 bases). The V and J ends lost 0 bases and 3 bases respectively, with 17 bases between them. CDR1 is SGHVS, CDR2 FQNEAQ, per germline. The CDR3 sequence is 17 residues long. CDR3 sequence (DNA): TGTGCCAGCAGCTTAGCGCTAGGACAGGGAGGGAAAGAGACCCAGTACTTC. Translation: CASSLALGQGGKETQYF.

The table lists this clonotype with a few counts. The CDR3 protein is CASSSRQRGYEQYF. CDR3 in DNA: TGTGCCAGCAGCTCCCGACAGAGAGGGTACGAGCAGTACTTC. The chain combines TRBV7-2 with TRBJ2-7; the D gene could be TRBD1 or TRBD2 (5 bases each). The V gene lost 4 bases and the J gene lost 4 bases, with 14 bases spanning the gap. Germline V gene data show CDR1 as SGHTA and CDR2 as FQGNSA. There are 14 residues in the CDR3.

The rearrangement joins TRBV20-1 to TRBJ2-7; D is unresolved. The CDR3 loop spans 14 amino acids. V dropped 3 bases and J dropped 1 base, with 13 bases sitting between them. Germline CDR1 is DFQATT and CDR2 is SNEGSKA (reference sequence). The CDR3 loop reads CSARWLPQSYEQYF. CDR3 DNA: TGCAGTGCTAGGTGGCTCCCCCAGTCCTACGAGCAGTACTTC.

This clonotype was counted many times. The V and J genes are TRBV12-3 or TRBV12-4 and TRBJ1-5; D gene uncertain. Trimming pared 4 bases from V and 3 bases from J, leaving 7 bases between. CDR3 length: 13 residues. CDR3 loop: CASSSLPNQPQHF. For the CDR3, the DNA is TGTGCCAGCAGTTCCCTCCCCAATCAGCCCCAGCATTTT.

The sample holds many counts of this clonotype. This rearrangement joins TRBV10-3 to TRBJ2-5, with D possibly being TRBD1 (6 bases). Germline V lookup: CDR1 ENHRY, CDR2 SYGVKD. The CDR3 extends over 13 amino acids. The V end was cut by 3 bases, the J end by 2 bases, with 7 bases between. CDR3 loop: CAISEGQQETQYF. CDR3 DNA sequence: TGTGCCATCAGTGAAGGACAGCAAGAGACCCAGTACTTC.

This clonotype has only a few counts. The chain carries TRBV5-1 and TRBJ2-2, with unresolved D. The germline CDR1 and CDR2 sequences are SGHRS and YFSETQ. V lost 0 bases to trimming and J lost 6 bases, with 12 bases between them. The CDR3 totals 15 residues. Written as DNA, the CDR3 is TGCGCCAGCAGCTTGGCCTCCGGACCCCCCGGGGAGCTGTTTTTT. This translates into CASSLASGPPGELFF.

V and J are TRBV6-4 and TRBJ2-1, with TRBD2 identical over 9 bases. The germline CDR1 and CDR2 sequences are MRHNA and SNTAGT. The CDR3 is 14 amino acids. The ends lost 8 bases at V and 3 bases at J; junction bases unmatched: 5. This CDR3 is CASRRREGYNEQFF. DNA for the CDR3: TGTGCCAGCCGACGGCGGGAGGGCTACAATGAGCAGTTCTTC.

This clonotype was detected ten times or more. The genes are TRBV4-1 and TRBJ2-1; D not resolved. The CDR3 runs 14 residues. From germline, CDR1 is MGHRA and CDR2 YSYEKL. The ends were cut back, 1 base at V and 6 bases at J, with 10 bases in the middle. CDR3: CASSQVFASNEQFF. For the CDR3, the DNA is TGCGCCAGCAGCCAAGTGTTCGCGAGCAATGAGCAGTTCTTC.

This clonotype was seen at least ten times. V is TRBV29-1 and J is TRBJ1-5; TRBD1 matches 7 bases. The CDR3 runs 14 residues. Germline CDR1 and CDR2: SQVTM and ANQGSEA. The ends lost 6 bases at V and 0 bases at J; junction bases unmatched: 5. CDR3 loop: CSVETGYSNQPQHF. The CDR3 DNA reads TGCAGCGTAGAGACAGGGTATAGCAATCAGCCCCAGCATTTT.

In its sample, this clonotype was seen many times. The chain employs TRBV12-3 or TRBV12-4 and TRBJ2-1; D unresolved. V was pared by 10 bases and J by 3 bases, with 25 bases between. The CDR3 runs to 17 residues. The CDR3 nucleotides are TGTGCCACAACCGACCTTTTTTCCGCTCTCGACTACAATGAGCAGTTCTTC. Amino acids: CATTDLFSALDYNEQFF.

This clonotype showed up just a few times. This CDR3 is CSARLQGTYEQYF. The CDR3 DNA sequence: TGCAGTGCTAGATTACAGGGGACCTACGAGCAGTACTTC. The rearrangement links TRBV20-1 to TRBJ2-7, with TRBD1 identical over 7 bases. Losses at the gene ends were 2 bases for V and 2 bases for J; bases not matched to a gene: 3. The germline V gene has CDR1 DFQATT and CDR2 SNEGSKA (reference sequence). The CDR3 is 13 residues long.

There are many counts of this clonotype. The chain recombines TRBV5-1 with TRBJ2-2; perhaps TRBD1 as D (5 bases). The germline V gene encodes CDR1 SGHRS and CDR2 YFSETQ. CDR3 length: 14 amino acids. Trimming stripped 2 bases from V and 4 bases from J, with 9 bases between. The CDR3 protein is CASSFQGATGELFF. CDR3 DNA sequence: TGCGCCAGCAGCTTCCAGGGTGCCACCGGGGAGCTGTTTTTT.

This clonotype has ten or more counts. This chain links TRBV7-2 with TRBJ2-3; D might be TRBD1 (7 bases). The ends were cut back, 5 bases at V and 1 base at J, with 16 bases in the middle. CDR1 and CDR2 from the germline V gene are SGHTA and FQGNSA. The CDR3 is made up of 16 amino acids. The CDR3 DNA is TGTGCCAGCAGCCCCGGCGGGACAGTAGGCACAGATACGCAGTATTTT. Translating it yields CASSPGGTVGTDTQYF. Together with reference TRBV7-2 and TRBJ2-3, the CDR3 gives the full variable domain: GAGVSQSPSNKVTEKGKDVELRCDPISGHTALYWYRQSLGQGLEFLIYFQGNSAPDKSGLPSDRFSAERTGGSVSTLTIQRTQQEDSAVYLCASSPGGTVGTDTQYFGPGTRLTVL.

This clonotype was seen only a few times. V and J are TRBV20-1 and TRBJ2-7; D is uncertain. This CDR3 region has 13 residues. The V end was cut by 5 bases, the J end by 0 bases, with 11 bases between. The V gene's germline CDR1 is DFQATT and CDR2 SNEGSKA (reference sequence). The CDR3 loop reads CSAPKVGSYEQYF. In nucleotides, the CDR3 is TGCAGTGCTCCTAAAGTCGGCTCCTACGAGCAGTACTTC.

The J gene is TRBJ1-4, the V gene TRBV27, with a tentative D call TRBD1 (5 bases). Germline V CDR1 and CDR2: MNHEY, SMNVEV (reference sequence). The CDR3 loop spans 13 amino acids. The ends were cut back, 5 bases at V and 6 bases at J, with 10 bases in the middle. CDR3 sequence (DNA): TGTGCCAGCAGTCCTGGGACGTATGAAAAACTGTTTTTT. Translation: CASSPGTYEKLFF.